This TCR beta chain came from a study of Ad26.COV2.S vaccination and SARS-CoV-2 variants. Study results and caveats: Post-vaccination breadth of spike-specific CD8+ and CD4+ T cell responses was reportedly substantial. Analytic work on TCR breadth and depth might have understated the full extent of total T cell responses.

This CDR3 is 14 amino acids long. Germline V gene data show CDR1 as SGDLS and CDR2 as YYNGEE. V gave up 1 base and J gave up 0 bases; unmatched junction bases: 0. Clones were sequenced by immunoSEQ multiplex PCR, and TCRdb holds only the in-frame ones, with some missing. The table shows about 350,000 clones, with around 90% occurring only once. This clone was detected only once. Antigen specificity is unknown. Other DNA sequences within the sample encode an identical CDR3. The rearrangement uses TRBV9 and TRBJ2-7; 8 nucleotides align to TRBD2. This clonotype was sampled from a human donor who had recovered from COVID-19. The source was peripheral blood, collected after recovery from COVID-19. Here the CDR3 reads CASSVSGGSYEQYF. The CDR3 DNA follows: TGTGCCAGCAGCGTAAGCGGGGGCTCCTACGAGCAGTACTTC.